The 28 T cell receptor beta chains reported below all come from one sample, sequenced in a study of T cells in Graves' hyperthyroidism and ophthalmopathy. The source material, RNA transcripts, was used to amplify TCR beta CDR3 regions. The study used the HTBI primer set for a first-round RT-PCR of the TCR CDR3. TCRdb fed the multiplex PCR reads into MiXCR, producing one record per CDR3 protein. The sample includes some 300,000 distinct CDR3 sequences, approximately 18% of them seen just once. The sample was blood. These receptors came from a man aged 50-60 years with Graves' ophthalmopathy.

The chain combines TRBV20-1 with TRBJ2-1; TRBD1 might be the D (5 bases). Deletions cut 6 bases from V and 2 bases from J, with 17 bases between. This CDR3 contains 15 residues. The germline gives CDR1 DFQATT, CDR2 SNEGSKA (reference sequence). CDR3 residues: CSARPPGNPYNEQFF. The CDR3, as DNA: TGCAGTGCCCGCCCCCCAGGGAACCCCTACAATGAGCAGTTCTTC.

This clonotype appeared a few times. V usage is TRBV7-9 and J usage is TRBJ1-5, with 7 bases aligning to TRBD1. CDR3 size: 15 residues. CDR1 SEHNR and CDR2 FQNEAQ come from the germline V gene (reference sequence). V shed 6 bases and J 3 bases; nucleotides not matched to a gene: 8. CDR3 sequence (DNA): TGTGCCAGCAGTCTTACAGGGGCGTACAATCAGCCCCAGCATTTT. This translates into CASSLTGAYNQPQHF.

This clonotype was counted at least ten times. The CDR3 loop is CASSESSGWSYEQYF. The CDR3 coding sequence is TGTGCCAGCAGTGAATCTAGCGGGTGGTCCTACGAGCAGTACTTC. This chain uses TRBV6-1 with TRBJ2-7, with 8 positions matching TRBD2. The CDR3 is 15 residues long. Trimming cost V 2 bases and J 1 base; bases outside gene matches: 4. Germline V CDR1 and CDR2: MNHNS, SASEGT.

Remarks on this clonotype: Germline and junction disagree at one end, which may indicate a read error. This CDR3 reads CTSSPPGQIYNEQFF. The CDR3 DNA sequence: TGTACCAGCAGCCCGCCGGGACAGATCTACAATGAGCAGTTCTTC. The rearrangement joins TRBV9 to TRBJ2-1; 7 bases line up with TRBD1. Germline V CDR1 and CDR2: SGDLS, YYNGEE. The CDR3 spans 15 residues. The complete variable domain, with remaining parts taken from reference TRBV9 and TRBJ2-1, reads DSGVTQTPKHLITATGQRVTLRCSPRSGDLSVYWYQQSLDQGLQFLIQYYNGEERAKGNILERFSAQQFPDLHSELNLSSLELGDSALYFCTSSPPGQIYNEQFFGPGTRLTVL.

This clonotype has ten or more counts. J is TRBJ2-1 and V is TRBV14; no clear D. The germline V gene has CDR1 SGHDN and CDR2 FVKESK. With 1 base removed from V and 10 bases from J, the gap between germline ends came to 5 bases. The CDR3 totals 11 residues. The CDR3 coding sequence is TGTGCCAGCAGCCAAGTGTCAGAGCAGTTCTTC. It is translated as CASSQVSEQFF.

The chain employs TRBV7-9 and TRBJ2-1, with 8 bases fitting TRBD1. Germline lookup yields CDR1 SEHNR and CDR2 FQNEAQ (reference sequence). V shed 5 bases and J 9 bases; nucleotides not matched to a gene: 9. The CDR3 consists of 14 residues. The CDR3: CASSVRQGTGEQFF. The CDR3 DNA follows: TGTGCCAGCAGCGTCCGACAGGGGACCGGTGAGCAGTTCTTC.

This clonotype appeared a few times. The chain combines TRBV24-1 with TRBJ2-3; D is uncertain. Germline assignment: CDR1 KGHDR and CDR2 SFDVKD. Deletions cut 2 bases from V and 3 bases from J, with 2 bases between. CDR3 size: 12 residues. CDR3 region: CATSDSTDTQYF. The CDR3 DNA reads TGTGCCACCAGTGATTCGACAGATACGCAGTATTTT.

This chain connects TRBV19 to TRBJ2-7; perhaps TRBD2 as D (5 bases). CDR1 and CDR2 from the germline V gene are LNHDA and SQIVND (reference sequence). This CDR3 comprises 14 residues. The V gene lost 6 bases and the J gene lost 0 bases, with 12 bases spanning the gap. The CDR3 DNA reads as TGTGCCAGTAGGCCGGACTTAAGCTCCTACGAGCAGTACTTC. As protein: CASRPDLSSYEQYF.

The V call is TRBV2, the J call TRBJ2-1; D gene ambiguous. Trimming cost V 6 bases and J 6 bases, with 18 bases left between them. CDR1 SNHLY and CDR2 FYNNEI come from the germline V gene. CDR3 size: 15 residues. The CDR3 coding sequence is TGTGCCAGCAGCGCGGTCCTCAATCCCACCAATGAGCAGTTCTTC. Its protein product is CASSAVLNPTNEQFF.

The V and J genes are TRBV28 and TRBJ2-7; a possible D gene is TRBD2 (7 bases). From germline, CDR1 is MDHEN and CDR2 SYDVKM. The ends were cut back, 5 bases at V and 3 bases at J, with 17 bases in the middle. This CDR3 comprises 15 residues. This CDR3 reads CASSASGGRSYEQYF. CDR3 bases: TGTGCCAGCAGTGCTTCGGGGGGCAGAAGCTACGAGCAGTACTTC.

The chain combines TRBV2 with TRBJ1-1; TRBD1 aligns across 7 bases. In germline, CDR1 is SNHLY, CDR2 FYNNEI. There are 14 residues in the CDR3. V lost 6 bases and J lost 1; bases outside the gene matches: 5. In DNA, the CDR3 is TGTGCCAGCAGGGGGGACAGCGGGAACACTGAAGCTTTCTTT. Amino acid sequence: CASRGDSGNTEAFF. Full variable domain (remainder filled in from reference TRBV2 and TRBJ1-1): EPEVTQTPSHQVTQMGQEVILRCVPISNHLYFYWYRQILGQKVEFLVSFYNNEISEKSEIFDDQFSVERPDGSNFTLKIRSTKLEDSAMYFCASRGDSGNTEAFFGQGTRLTVV.

Notes on this clonotype: One base away lies a much larger clone, so this may be a sequencing read error. The chain has TRBV5-6 and TRBJ2-5; no clear D. CDR1 and CDR2 (germline): SGHDT, YYEEEE. The V end was cut by 4 bases, the J end by 1 base, with 8 bases between. The CDR3 spans 13 residues. CDR3 nucleotides: TGTGCCAGCAGCCCGGACCGCCAAGAGACCCAGTACTTC. Protein: CASSPDRQETQYF.

This clonotype was counted only a few times. The chain has TRBV12-3 or TRBV12-4 and TRBJ1-1; tentatively, D is TRBD1 (6 bases). The CDR3 is 16 amino acids. The V and J ends lost 6 bases and 3 bases respectively, with 20 bases between them. The CDR3 protein is CASRGQFRGAYTEAFF. The CDR3, as DNA: TGTGCCAGCAGGGGGCAATTTCGGGGGGCTTACACTGAAGCTTTCTTT.

This clonotype was counted many times. The genes are TRBV20-1 and TRBJ2-5; 10 positions agree with TRBD2. V was clipped by 6 bases and J by 5 bases; unmatched bases: 12. Germline V gene lookup returns CDR1 DFQATT and CDR2 SNEGSKA (reference sequence). The CDR3 extends over 15 amino acids. The CDR3 here is CSAVALAGGSETQYF. The CDR3 DNA reads as TGCAGTGCCGTGGCTTTAGCGGGAGGCTCCGAGACCCAGTACTTC.

The chain links TRBV5-1 to TRBJ2-7, with TRBD2 matching over 12 bases. Trimming at V came to 3 bases and at J to 3 bases, leaving 4 bases not matched to a gene. CDR1 SGHRS and CDR2 YFSETQ come from the germline V gene. The CDR3 length is 15 residues. The CDR3 region is CASSSTSGSFYEQYF. DNA of the CDR3: TGCGCCAGCAGCTCGACTAGCGGGAGTTTCTACGAGCAGTACTTC.

This clonotype came up many times. The V call is TRBV6-6, the J call TRBJ1-1; maybe TRBD1 (5 bases). The V gene lost 0 bases and the J gene lost 4 bases, with 12 bases spanning the gap. The CDR3 is 15 residues long. Germline loops: CDR1 MNHNY, CDR2 SVGAGI (reference sequence). Here the CDR3 reads CASSYSGVIGTEAFF. The CDR3, as DNA: TGTGCCAGCAGTTACTCGGGGGTTATCGGCACTGAAGCTTTCTTT.

This clonotype has just a few counts. The chain joins TRBV15 to TRBJ1-3; no definite D call. This CDR3 spans 15 amino acids. Germline V gene data show CDR1 as LNHNV and CDR2 as YYDKDF (reference sequence). Trimming took off 0 bases at V and 4 bases at J, with 10 bases between the two ends. This CDR3 is CATSRDRGAGNTIYF. CDR3 DNA: TGTGCCACCAGCAGAGATCGGGGAGCAGGAAACACCATATATTTT.

The sample holds many counts of this clonotype. This CDR3 reads CASSAGTRVNEQFF. CDR3 DNA sequence: TGCGCCAGCAGCGCCGGGACTAGAGTAAATGAGCAGTTCTTC. The genes are TRBV5-1 and TRBJ2-1; 8 nucleotides align to TRBD2. V was pared by 4 bases and J by 7 bases, with 7 bases of the junction left unmatched. CDR3 size: 14 residues. Germline CDR1 reads SGHRS; CDR2 reads YFSETQ.

This clonotype showed up just a few times. V and J are TRBV12-5 and TRBJ2-1, with D perhaps TRBD2 (6 bases). The CDR3 totals 15 residues. Looked up from germline, CDR1 is LGHNT and CDR2 is FRNRAP. Trimming took 3 bases from V and 4 from J, leaving 13 bases between them. CDR3 amino acids: CASGLGYGSYNEQFF. The CDR3 DNA reads TGTGCTAGTGGTTTAGGTTACGGGAGTTACAATGAGCAGTTCTTC.

This clonotype showed up just a few times. This chain joins TRBV19 and TRBJ2-3; perhaps TRBD1 as D (5 bases). This CDR3 has 16 amino acids. V was cut by 6 bases and J by 8 bases, with 24 bases left in between. Germline CDR1 reads LNHDA; CDR2 reads SQIVND (reference sequence). For the CDR3, the DNA is TGTGCCAGTAGACTCCAGGGAACTCTCCGCGAAGGTACGCAGTATTTT. Translating it yields CASRLQGTLREGTQYF.

This clonotype appeared many times. The chain has TRBV7-3 and TRBJ2-3; TRBD2 matches at 10 bases. Germline CDR1 and CDR2: SGHTA and FQGTGA. The junction had 4 bases not matched to a gene; V was cut back by 0 bases and J by 4 bases. The length of the CDR3 is 16 residues. CDR3 bases: TGTGCCAGCAGCTTAACAGCGGGAGGGCCCGCAGATACGCAGTATTTT. Its protein is CASSLTAGGPADTQYF. The full variable domain, with the rest looked up from reference TRBV7-3 and TRBJ2-3, is GAGVSQTPSNKVTEKGKYVELRCDPISGHTALYWYRQSLGQGPEFLIYFQGTGAADDSGLPNDRFFAVRPEGSVSTLKIQRTERGDSAVYLCASSLTAGGPADTQYFGPGTRLTVL.

A few counts support this clonotype. The V and J genes are TRBV5-6 and TRBJ2-3; 9 bases are shared with TRBD1. CDR1 is SGHDT and CDR2 is YYEEEE in the germline V gene. The J segment lost 0 bases and the V segment lost 4 bases, leaving 9 bases of the junction unmatched. CDR3 length: 17 residues. The CDR3 nucleotides read TGTGCCAGCAGCGGAGGGACAGGGACTACTAGCACAGATACGCAGTATTTT. It encodes CASSGGTGTTSTDTQYF.

The chain employs TRBV7-9 and TRBJ2-1, with D unresolved. V was cut by 1 base and J by 8 bases, with 6 bases left in between. Germline loops: CDR1 SEHNR, CDR2 FQNEAQ (reference sequence). CDR3 length: 12 residues. CDR3 sequence reads: CASSLVLHEQFF. The DNA for the CDR3 is TGTGCCAGCAGCTTAGTTCTCCATGAGCAGTTCTTC.

This clonotype has just a few counts. The genes are TRBV10-3 and TRBJ2-7; TRBD2 matches 11 bases. The V and J ends lost 8 bases and 3 bases, in that order; junction bases with no gene match: 3. The CDR3 has 13 residues. CDR1 ENHRY and CDR2 SYGVKD come from the germline V gene. The chain's CDR3 is CAIGGTSGYEQYF. DNA for the CDR3: TGTGCCATCGGTGGGACTAGCGGCTACGAGCAGTACTTC.

This clonotype has just a few counts. This chain connects TRBV28 to TRBJ1-6, with 12 bases identical to TRBD1. V shed 5 bases, J shed 9 bases, and the junction held 8 bases outside the gene matches. CDR1 and CDR2 (germline): MDHEN, SYDVKM. This CDR3 comprises 16 residues. CDR3 bases: TGTGCCAGCAGTACGAGGGACAGGGGGCTCGGTTCACCCCTCCACTTT. This gives the protein CASSTRDRGLGSPLHF.

There are a few counts of this clonotype. The J gene is TRBJ2-7, the V gene TRBV5-4; TRBD1 or TRBD2 may be the D gene (6 bases each). The germline V and J ends were trimmed by 3 bases and 4 bases, with 20 bases remaining between them. The CDR3 has 16 residues. Germline-derived CDR1 and CDR2 are SGHNT and YYREEE (reference sequence). This chain's CDR3 is CASSSVGGLRKYEQYF. The CDR3 region has the DNA TGTGCCAGCAGCTCGGTGGGGGGCCTAAGGAAGTACGAGCAGTACTTC.

The chain uses TRBV20-1 and TRBJ2-1; D might be TRBD2 (7 bases). Trimming took off 0 bases at V and 4 bases at J, with 25 bases between the two ends. Germline V gene lookup returns CDR1 DFQATT and CDR2 SNEGSKA (reference sequence). The CDR3 consists of 19 residues. The CDR3, as DNA: TGCAGTGCTAGAGATCCCCGGGGGGCCAGGGCTTCGGATTACAATGAGCAGTTCTTC. Translating it yields CSARDPRGARASDYNEQFF.

Ten or more counts support this clonotype. The chain carries TRBV5-4 and TRBJ2-5; the D is unclear. This CDR3 comprises 14 residues. Germline loops: CDR1 SGHNT, CDR2 YYREEE (reference sequence). Trimming cost V 1 base and J 2 bases, with 9 bases left between them. The CDR3 region has the DNA TGTGCCAGCAGCTTGTTTACTGCTCAAGAGACCCAGTACTTC. This sequence encodes CASSLFTAQETQYF.